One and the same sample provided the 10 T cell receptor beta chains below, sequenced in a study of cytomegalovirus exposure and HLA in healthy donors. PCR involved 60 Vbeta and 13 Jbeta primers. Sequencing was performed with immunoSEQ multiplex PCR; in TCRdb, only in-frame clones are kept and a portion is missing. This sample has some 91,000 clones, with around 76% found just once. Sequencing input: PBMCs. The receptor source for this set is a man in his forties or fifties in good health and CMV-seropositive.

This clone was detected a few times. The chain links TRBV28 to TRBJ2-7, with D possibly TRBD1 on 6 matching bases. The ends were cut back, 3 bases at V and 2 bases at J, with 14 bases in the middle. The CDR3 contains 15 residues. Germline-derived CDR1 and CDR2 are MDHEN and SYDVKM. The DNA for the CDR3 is TGTGCCAGCAGTTTCCCCACACAGGGAGCCTACGAGCAGTACTTC. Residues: CASSFPTQGAYEQYF. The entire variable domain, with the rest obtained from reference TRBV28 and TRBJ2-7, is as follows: DVKVTQSSRYLVKRTGEKVFLECVQDMDHENMFWYRQDPGLGLRLIYFSYDVKMKEKGDIPEGYSVSREKKERFSLILESASTNQTSMYLCASSFPTQGAYEQYFGPGTRLTVT.

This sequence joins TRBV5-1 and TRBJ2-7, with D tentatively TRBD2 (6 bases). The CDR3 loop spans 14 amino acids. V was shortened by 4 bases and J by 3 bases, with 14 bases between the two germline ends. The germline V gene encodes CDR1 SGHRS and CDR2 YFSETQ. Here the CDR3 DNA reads TGCGCCAGCAGCCCACAGGCGGAGGGCTACGAGCAGTACTTC. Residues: CASSPQAEGYEQYF.

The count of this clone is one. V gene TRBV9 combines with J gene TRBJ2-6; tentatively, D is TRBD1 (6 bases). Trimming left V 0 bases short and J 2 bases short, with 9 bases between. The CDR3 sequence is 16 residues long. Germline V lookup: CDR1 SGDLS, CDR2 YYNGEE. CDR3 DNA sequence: TGTGCCAGCAGCGTAGAGGGGGACCCTGGGGCCAACGTCCTGACTTTC. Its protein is CASSVEGDPGANVLTF.

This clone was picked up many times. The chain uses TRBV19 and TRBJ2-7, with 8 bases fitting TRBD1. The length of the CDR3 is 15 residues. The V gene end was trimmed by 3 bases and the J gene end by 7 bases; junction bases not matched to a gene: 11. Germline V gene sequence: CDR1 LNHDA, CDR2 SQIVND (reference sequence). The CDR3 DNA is TGTGCCAGTAGTATCCGTGACAGGGGATTTGAGGAGCAGTACTTC. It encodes CASSIRDRGFEEQYF.

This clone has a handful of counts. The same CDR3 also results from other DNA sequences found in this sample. CDR3 nucleotide sequence: TGTGCCACCAGCCGGGACAGGGCCACCTACGAGCAGTACTTC. It codes for CATSRDRATYEQYF. J is TRBJ2-7 and V is TRBV15; 9 bases map to TRBD1. V shed 5 bases, J shed 2 bases, and the junction held 4 bases outside the gene matches. The V gene's germline CDR1 is LNHNV and CDR2 YYDKDF (reference sequence). The CDR3 consists of 14 residues.

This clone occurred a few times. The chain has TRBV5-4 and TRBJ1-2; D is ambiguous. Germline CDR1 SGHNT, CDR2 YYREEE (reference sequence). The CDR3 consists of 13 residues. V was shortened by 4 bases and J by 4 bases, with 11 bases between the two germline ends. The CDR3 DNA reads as TGTGCCAGCAGCCCCTCCGGGATCTATGGCTACACCTTC. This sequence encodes CASSPSGIYGYTF.

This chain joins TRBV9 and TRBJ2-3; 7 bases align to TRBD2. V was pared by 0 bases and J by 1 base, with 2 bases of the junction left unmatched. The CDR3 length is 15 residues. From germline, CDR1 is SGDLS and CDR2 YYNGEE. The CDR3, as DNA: TGTGCCAGCAGCGTAGCTCTAGCGGGCACAGATACGCAGTATTTT. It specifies CASSVALAGTDTQYF.

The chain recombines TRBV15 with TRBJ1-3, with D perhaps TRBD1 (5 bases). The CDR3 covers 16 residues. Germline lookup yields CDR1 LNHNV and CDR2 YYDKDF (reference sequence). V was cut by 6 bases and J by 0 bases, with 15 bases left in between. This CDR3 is CATRGGALSSGNTIYF. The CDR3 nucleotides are TGTGCCACCAGAGGAGGGGCCCTCTCCTCTGGAAACACCATATATTTT.

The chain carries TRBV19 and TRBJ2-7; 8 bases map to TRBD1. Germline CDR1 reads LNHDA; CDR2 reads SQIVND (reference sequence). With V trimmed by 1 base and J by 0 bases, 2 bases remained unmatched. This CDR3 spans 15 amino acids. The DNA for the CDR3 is TGTGCCAGTAGTATAGGGGGGACAGGCTCCTACGAGCAGTACTTC. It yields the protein CASSIGGTGSYEQYF.

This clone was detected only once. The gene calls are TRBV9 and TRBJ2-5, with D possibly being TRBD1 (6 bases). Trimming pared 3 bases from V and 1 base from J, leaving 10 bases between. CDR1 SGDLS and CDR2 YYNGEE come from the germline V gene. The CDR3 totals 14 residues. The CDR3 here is CASSGRDTQETQYF. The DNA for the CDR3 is TGTGCCAGCAGCGGCCGGGACACCCAAGAGACCCAGTACTTC.